A selection of T cell receptor beta chains follows, all from one sample in a study of response to subunit inactivated influenza vaccine. TCRdb redid the calling of the RT-PCR reads with MiXCR, one entry per CDR3 protein. This sample has 540,000 or so distinct CDR3 sequences, with 13% found just once. The sequencing here drew on PBMCs from blood, taken roughly 6 weeks after vaccination. The source is a man aged 50-60 years who received an inactivated influenza vaccine. The CDR3 runs from the conserved cysteine through the conserved F or W. A D gene is named only where the DNA matches it firmly. The size field is filled for only some rows; it gives once, few, many or a size class.

d_call clone_size j_call v_call cdr3_aa cdr3_nt
- - TRBJ2-2 TRBV27 CASRGYGELFF TGTGCCAGCAGGGGTTACGGGGAGCTGTTTTTT
- - TRBJ2-5 TRBV20-1 CSAPSGTYGETQYF TGCAGTGCTCCCTCCGGGACATACGGGGAGACCCAGTACTTC
- many TRBJ2-7 TRBV3-1 CASSPDSRSYEQYF TGTGCCAGCAGTCCGGACTCCCGATCCTACGAGCAGTACTTC
- - TRBJ2-5 TRBV5-1 CASSLAAGYQETQYF TGCGCCAGCAGCCTGGCGGCGGGGTACCAAGAGACCCAGTACTTC
- - TRBJ1-4 TRBV29-1 CSVAGRATNEKLFF TGCAGCGTTGCAGGAAGGGCAACTAATGAAAAACTGTTTTTT
- few TRBJ2-5 TRBV20-1 CSASSMTQYF TGCAGTGCTAGTTCTATGACCCAGTACTTC
TRBD2 many TRBJ2-3 TRBV7-2 CASSLTRGGSTDTQYF TGTGCCAGCAGCTTGACCCGGGGAGGGAGCACAGATACGCAGTATTTT
- - TRBJ2-3 TRBV29-1 CSVDGRTVSTDTQYF TGCAGCGTTGACGGCCGGACAGTGAGCACAGATACGCAGTATTTT
- few TRBJ2-7 TRBV18 CASSQTVVPSYEQYF TGTGCCAGCTCACAGACAGTCGTTCCATCCTACGAGCAGTACTTC
- - TRBJ2-1 TRBV10-2 CASSEWRALWNEQFF TGCGCCAGCAGTGAGTGGAGGGCCCTCTGGAATGAGCAGTTCTTC
- few TRBJ2-7 TRBV7-2 CASSPRHGQGIYEQYF TGTGCCAGCAGCCCACGCCACGGCCAGGGGATCTACGAGCAGTACTTC
- - TRBJ1-4 TRBV6-1 CASSASRGQTEKLFF TGTGCCAGCAGTGCCAGCCGGGGGCAAACTGAAAAACTGTTTTTT
- - TRBJ1-2 TRBV7-9 CASSDYSTDLNYGYTF TGTGCCAGCAGCGATTACTCGACAGACCTTAACTATGGCTACACCTTC
TRBD1 many TRBJ2-5 TRBV11-2 CASSLGQGGETQYF TGCGCCAGCAGCCTTGGACAGGGTGGAGAGACCCAGTACTTC
- once TRBJ1-1 TRBV19 CASSISRFEAFF TGTGCCAGTAGTATAAGCAGATTTGAAGCTTTCTTT
- - TRBJ2-5 TRBV7-2 CASSYRSSGETQYF TGTGCCAGCAGCTACCGATCCAGCGGGGAGACCCAGTACTTC
TRBD1 many TRBJ2-1 TRBV5-1 CASSWGQGAIEQFF TGCGCCAGCAGCTGGGGACAGGGGGCAATTGAGCAGTTCTTC
- few TRBJ2-3 TRBV7-2 CASSLPVYDTQYF TGTGCCAGCAGCTTACCTGTTTACGATACGCAGTATTTT
- - TRBJ2-7 TRBV4-2 CASSQGSPEQYF TGTGCCAGCAGCCAAGGTAGCCCCGAGCAGTACTTC
TRBD2 few TRBJ2-1 TRBV11-1 CASSLQAGVAGSSYNEQFF TGTGCCAGCAGCTTACAGGCAGGGGTAGCGGGGAGCTCCTACAATGAGCAGTTCTTC
- few TRBJ1-2 TRBV4-3 CASSHNRVGGYGYTF TGCGCCAGCAGCCACAACAGGGTCGGTGGCTATGGCTACACCTTC